This T cell receptor (beta chain) was identified during a study of TIL therapy for anti-PD-1-resistant metastatic lung cancer. Study findings and constraints: Many TIL product clones were absent from baseline tumor, suggesting clonal contraction. This highly selected cohort may not generalize to typical lung cancer patients.

The germline gives CDR1 MNHEY, CDR2 SVGAGI. V lost 7 bases to trimming and J lost 7 bases, with 11 bases between them. The CDR3 loop spans 12 amino acids. The immunoSEQ assay was v3. TCRdb's copy holds only in-frame clones and misses some; the assay was immunoSEQ multiplex PCR. The table includes about 26,000 clones, about 63% detected once. Specified time point: pre-treatment sample, taken before nivolumab and TIL therapy. Pleural nodules or supraclavicular lymph nodes made up most of the excised metastases sampled. Concerning this clone: Its antigen is unknown.

The sequence was collected from a woman aged 30-79 years with non-small cell lung cancer. The specimen was tumor tissue, collected at baseline. V usage is TRBV6-5 and J usage is TRBJ1-5, with D maybe TRBD1 (6 bases). CDR3 DNA sequence: TGTGCCAGCAACAGGGTCGAGCAGCCCCAGCATTTT. The encoded protein is CASNRVEQPQHF.